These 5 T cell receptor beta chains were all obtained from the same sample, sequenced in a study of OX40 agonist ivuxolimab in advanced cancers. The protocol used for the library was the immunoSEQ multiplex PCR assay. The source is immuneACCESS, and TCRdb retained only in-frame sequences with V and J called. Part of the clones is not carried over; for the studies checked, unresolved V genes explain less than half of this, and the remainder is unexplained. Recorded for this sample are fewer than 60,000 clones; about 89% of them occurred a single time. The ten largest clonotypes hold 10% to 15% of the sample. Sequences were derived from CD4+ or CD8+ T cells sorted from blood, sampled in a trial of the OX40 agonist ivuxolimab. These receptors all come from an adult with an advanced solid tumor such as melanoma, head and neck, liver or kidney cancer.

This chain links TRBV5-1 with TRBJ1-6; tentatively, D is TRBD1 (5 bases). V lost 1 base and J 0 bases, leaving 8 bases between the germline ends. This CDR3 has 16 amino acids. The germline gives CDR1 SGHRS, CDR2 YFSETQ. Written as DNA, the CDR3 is TGCGCCAGCAGCTTGTCCGGGGGCTCCTATAATTCACCCCTCCACTTT. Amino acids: CASSLSGGSYNSPLHF.

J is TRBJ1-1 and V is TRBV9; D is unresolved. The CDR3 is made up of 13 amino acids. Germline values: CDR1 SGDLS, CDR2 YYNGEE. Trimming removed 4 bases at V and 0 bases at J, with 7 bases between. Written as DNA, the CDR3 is TGTGCCAGCAGCTCGGATATGAACACTGAAGCTTTCTTT. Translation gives CASSSDMNTEAFF.

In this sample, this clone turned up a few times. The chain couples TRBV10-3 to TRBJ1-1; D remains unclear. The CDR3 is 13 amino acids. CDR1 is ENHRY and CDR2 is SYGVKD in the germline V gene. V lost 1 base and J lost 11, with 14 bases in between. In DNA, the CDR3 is TGTGCCATCAGTGAGTTGGAGGGCGTGGGGGCTTTCTTT. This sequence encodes CAISELEGVGAFF.

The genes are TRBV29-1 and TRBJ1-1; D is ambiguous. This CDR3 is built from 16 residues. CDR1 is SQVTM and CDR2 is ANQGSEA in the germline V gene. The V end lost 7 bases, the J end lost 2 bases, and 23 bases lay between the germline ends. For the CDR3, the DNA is TGCAGCGCCTCTCCGGGGAAGAGGATTGTAAACACTGAAGCTTTCTTT. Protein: CSASPGKRIVNTEAFF.

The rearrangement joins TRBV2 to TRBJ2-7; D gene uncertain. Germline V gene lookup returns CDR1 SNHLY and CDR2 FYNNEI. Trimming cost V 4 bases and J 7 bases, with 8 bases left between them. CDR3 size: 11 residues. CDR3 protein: CASSGRWEQYF. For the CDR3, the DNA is TGTGCCAGCAGTGGGAGATGGGAGCAGTACTTC. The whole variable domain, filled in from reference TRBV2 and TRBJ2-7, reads EPEVTQTPSHQVTQMGQEVILRCVPISNHLYFYWYRQILGQKVEFLVSFYNNEISEKSEIFDDQFSVERPDGSNFTLKIRSTKLEDSAMYFCASSGRWEQYFGPGTRLTVT.